This is a list of T cell receptor beta chains from one sample in a study of human T cells and chemical hapten exposure. TCRdb reprocessed the RACE reads with MiXCR, giving one entry per CDR3 protein. In the table there are about 120,000 distinct CDR3 sequences, 13% of which are singletons. Sequencing used whole blood, obtained in connection with sensitization to the hapten diphenylcyclopropenone (DPC). These receptors came from a woman between 18 and 30 years old with alopecia areata. Some clones in this sample may be carry-over from other donors' samples. Each CDR3 is given with its conserved first and last residue. A D gene is named only where the DNA matches it firmly.

V gene	D gene	J gene	CDR3 protein
TRBV7-2	NA	TRBJ2-5	CASSLAGGPETQYF
TRBV24-1	TRBD2	TRBJ2-1	CATSEPSGGKGEQFF
TRBV29-1	NA	TRBJ2-1	CSVRGARDEQFF
TRBV2	NA	TRBJ1-1	CASSVLGEGTEAFF
TRBV29-1	NA	TRBJ1-4	CSVGALNEKLFF
TRBV7-2	NA	TRBJ1-2	CASRLDREYGYTF
TRBV7-9	NA	TRBJ1-1	CAVGPWNTEAFF
TRBV14	NA	TRBJ2-7	CASSQDRRLSEQYF
TRBV7-2	NA	TRBJ2-5	CASTPGSGTQYF
TRBV7-2	NA	TRBJ2-7	CASSPAQALSSYEQYF
TRBV6-5	NA	TRBJ2-7	CASRVRDFGEQYF
TRBV28	TRBD1	TRBJ1-5	CASSLLGQGIYSNQPQHF
TRBV11-2	NA	TRBJ1-3	CASSLDFAGNTIYF
TRBV7-9	NA	TRBJ2-1	CASSLVLGIYNEQFF
TRBV18	NA	TRBJ1-4	CASSPGADPTNEKLFF
TRBV20-1	NA	TRBJ2-3	CSATSADTQYF
TRBV11-3	TRBD2	TRBJ2-2	CASSLPGTSETGELFF
TRBV27	NA	TRBJ1-1	CASSSNDMFAEAFF
TRBV12-3/TRBV12-4	TRBD1	TRBJ2-3	CASSFRTGPDTQYF
TRBV20-1	NA	TRBJ2-3	CSASPPTTDTQYF
TRBV7-2	TRBD1	TRBJ1-5	CASSPPGQLNQPQHF
TRBV19	NA	TRBJ1-2	CASSIPGRGNYGYTF
TRBV7-2	NA	TRBJ2-5	CASSLELREETQYF
TRBV7-9	TRBD2	TRBJ2-3	CASSLELGLGHTDTQYF
TRBV6-1	NA	TRBJ2-7	CASSEAARGYEQYF
TRBV6-5	NA	TRBJ1-2	CASSYTGSSYGYTF
TRBV7-9	TRBD1	TRBJ2-5	CASSHRTGEVETQYF
TRBV27	NA	TRBJ1-1	CASSLNTRATEAFF
TRBV29-1	NA	TRBJ1-2	CSVGRGPQNYGYTF
TRBV7-8	TRBD2	TRBJ2-5	CASSTRLAGDQETQYF
TRBV20-1	TRBD2	TRBJ2-2	CSALRASGRESNTGELFF
TRBV7-9	NA	TRBJ1-1	CASNGPFEAFF
TRBV20-1	NA	TRBJ1-1	CSARTAMKTEAFF
TRBV28	NA	TRBJ2-1	CASSWGVYNEQFF
TRBV5-1	NA	TRBJ2-3	CASSLESTFTDTQYF
TRBV4-3	NA	TRBJ1-3	CASSQDGGGVGNTIYF
TRBV5-4	NA	TRBJ1-2	CASSLAARGGFGYTF
TRBV7-9	TRBD2	TRBJ2-3	CASSPRLAGPTDTQYF
TRBV5-1	NA	TRBJ1-1	CASRPVELNTEAFF